This is a list of T cell receptor beta chains from one sample in a study of control samples from healthy donors and cancer patients. The table came from immunoSEQ multiplex PCR; TCRdb's copy has only in-frame clones and leaves some out. Of 90,000 to 130,000 clones listed, 70% to 85% were seen once; the top ten hold around 6.6%. Source material: blood. These receptors originate from a man in his late teens or twenties in good health. The CDR3 runs from the conserved cysteine through the conserved F or W.

V gene: TRBV5-1; J gene: TRBJ1-2; CDR3 protein: CASSLFGKTGTNYGYTF
V gene: TRBV28; J gene: TRBJ1-2; CDR3 protein: CASSPLGLGNHGYTF
V gene: TRBV7-7; J gene: TRBJ1-4; CDR3 protein: CASSLTQGEKLFF
V gene: TRBV6-2/TRBV6-3; J gene: TRBJ1-5; CDR3 protein: CASSYLGDNQPQHF
V gene: TRBV6-5; J gene: TRBJ1-2; CDR3 protein: CASNPQGGSDGYTF
V gene: TRBV29-1; J gene: TRBJ2-1; CDR3 protein: CSVAIIDNEQFF
V gene: TRBV15; J gene: TRBJ2-5; CDR3 protein: CATSRDRGAVSETQYF
V gene: TRBV5-1; J gene: TRBJ1-1; CDR3 protein: CASSRGGGGAGGTEAFF
V gene: TRBV6-2/TRBV6-3; J gene: TRBJ2-1; CDR3 protein: CASSRRYMMSYNEQFF
V gene: TRBV25-1; J gene: TRBJ2-1; CDR3 protein: CASSDLAFHNEQFF